Presented here are 16 T cell receptor beta chains from one specimen sequenced in a study of T cells in narcolepsy. Method: immunoSEQ multiplex PCR; TCRdb's copy keeps in-frame clones and lacks some. The sample lists some 22,000 clones; 65% to 90% were seen once. The sample comprised memory (CD45RA-) CD4+ T cells from blood. The origin of the receptors is a human donor in good health.

V usage is TRBV7-9 and J usage is TRBJ2-5; 11 positions match TRBD2. Trimming cost V 5 bases and J 4 bases; bases outside gene matches: 15. Germline V lookup: CDR1 SEHNR, CDR2 FQNEAQ (reference sequence). The CDR3 is 18 residues long. In nucleotides, the CDR3 is TGTGCCAGCAGCCCGCCGTTTCGACTAGCGGGATTGAGAGAGACCCAGTACTTC. Translating it yields CASSPPFRLAGLRETQYF. Full variable domain (outside the CDR3, taken from reference TRBV7-9 and TRBJ2-5): DTGVSQNPRHKITKRGQNVTFRCDPISEHNRLYWYRQTLGQGPEFLTYFQNEAQLEKSRLLSDRFSAERPKGSFSTLEIQRTEQGDSAMYLCASSPPFRLAGLRETQYFGPGTRLLVL.

The rearrangement links TRBV28 to TRBJ2-7; 10 positions agree with TRBD2. This CDR3 spans 18 amino acids. V shed 3 bases, J shed 5 bases, and the junction held 16 bases outside the gene matches. Germline V CDR1 and CDR2: MDHEN, SYDVKM. The CDR3: CASSLGRNSGRPGDEQYF. CDR3 nucleotide sequence: TGTGCCAGCAGTTTGGGCCGAAATAGCGGGAGGCCCGGGGACGAGCAGTACTTC.

The rearrangement links TRBV7-2 to TRBJ2-7, with TRBD1 identical over 8 bases. Germline V gives CDR1 SGHTA, CDR2 FQGNSA. The CDR3 length is 15 residues. Trimming cost V 1 base and J 1 base; bases outside gene matches: 3. The CDR3 sequence: CASSLGDRPSYEQYF. The DNA for the CDR3 is TGTGCCAGCAGCTTAGGGGACAGGCCATCCTACGAGCAGTACTTC.

On this clone: In the same sample, other DNA sequences code for this CDR3. CDR3 region: CASSLSQGNQPQHF. The CDR3 DNA reads TGTGCCAGCAGTTTAAGCCAGGGGAATCAGCCCCAGCATTTT. This sequence joins TRBV28 and TRBJ1-5; perhaps TRBD1 as D (6 bases). The V gene lost 2 bases and the J gene lost 4 bases, with 9 bases spanning the gap. This CDR3 has 14 amino acids. Per the germline V gene, CDR1 is MDHEN and CDR2 is SYDVKM. The full variable domain, in which reference TRBV28 and TRBJ1-5 provide the parts outside the CDR3, is DVKVTQSSRYLVKRTGEKVFLECVQDMDHENMFWYRQDPGLGLRLIYFSYDVKMKEKGDIPEGYSVSREKKERFSLILESASTNQTSMYLCASSLSQGNQPQHFGDGTRLSIL.

This chain links TRBV19 with TRBJ2-1; 9 nucleotides line up with TRBD1. The ends lost 8 bases at V and 8 bases at J; junction bases unmatched: 7. The CDR3 has 13 residues. Looked up from germline, CDR1 is LNHDA and CDR2 is SQIVND (reference sequence). CDR3 in DNA: TGTGCCAGTTTGGGACAGGGACGGGATGAGCAGTTCTTC. Protein: CASLGQGRDEQFF.

This chain links TRBV7-9 with TRBJ2-5; 12 bases are shared with TRBD2. The J call is in doubt because the DNA end fits TRBJ2-7 better. This CDR3 has 16 residues. CDR1 and CDR2 (germline): SEHNR, FQNEAQ (reference sequence). CDR3 coding DNA: TGTGCCAGCAGCTTCGGGACTAGCGGGTCCTACTACGAGCAGTACTTC. It translates to CASSFGTSGSYYEQYF.

The rearrangement joins TRBV7-6 to TRBJ2-5; no reliable D call. Trimming left V 7 bases short and J 2 bases short, with 5 bases between. The CDR3 is 11 residues long. Germline V lookup: CDR1 SGHVS, CDR2 FNYEAQ. CDR3 sequence reads: CASTKQETQYF. For the CDR3, the DNA is TGTGCCAGCACCAAACAAGAGACCCAGTACTTC.

The V call is TRBV28, the J call TRBJ1-1; 9 bases are shared with TRBD1. CDR1 MDHEN and CDR2 SYDVKM come from the germline V gene. The CDR3 extends over 15 amino acids. Germline trimming cut 3 bases from V and 0 bases from J; bases unmatched to any gene: 2. The DNA for the CDR3 is TGTGCCAGCAGTTTCCGGGACAGGGTGAACACTGAAGCTTTCTTT. Translation: CASSFRDRVNTEAFF.

The chain combines TRBV4-3 with TRBJ2-3; 11 nucleotides agree with TRBD2. The V segment lost 4 bases and the J segment 2 bases; nucleotides outside the gene matches: 5. The CDR3 extends over 16 amino acids. Germline V CDR1 and CDR2: LGHNA, YSLEER. CDR3 protein: CASSLTSGSPTDTQYF. The CDR3 bases are TGCGCCAGCAGCCTAACTAGCGGGAGTCCCACAGATACGCAGTATTTT.

Written as DNA, the CDR3 is TGTGCCAGTACCCAACAGGCGTCCTCTGGAAACACCATATATTTT. This gives the protein CASTQQASSGNTIYF. The chain combines TRBV19 with TRBJ1-3; a possible D gene is TRBD1 (5 bases). Germline V gene lookup returns CDR1 LNHDA and CDR2 SQIVND (reference sequence). The CDR3 length is 15 residues. Trimming pared 7 bases from V and 0 bases from J, leaving 13 bases between.

The rearrangement joins TRBV6-5 to TRBJ1-1; perhaps TRBD1 as D (6 bases). Germline assignment: CDR1 MNHEY and CDR2 SVGAGI. Trimming removed 2 bases at V and 4 bases at J, with 11 bases between. The CDR3 contains 14 residues. CDR3 region: CASSYQGLSTEAFF. The CDR3 DNA reads as TGTGCCAGCAGTTACCAGGGGCTGAGCACTGAAGCTTTCTTT.

Here the CDR3 reads CASSLESSNYGYTF. The CDR3 nucleotides are TGCGCCAGCAGCTTGGAGTCATCGAACTATGGCTACACCTTC. The genes are TRBV5-1 and TRBJ1-2; D unresolved. The CDR3 length is 14 residues. The germline V gene encodes CDR1 SGHRS and CDR2 YFSETQ. The V and J ends lost 0 bases and 2 bases respectively, with 8 bases between them.

V gene TRBV7-8 combines with J gene TRBJ1-1; D might be TRBD1 (5 bases). Germline lookup yields CDR1 SGHVS and CDR2 FQNEAQ. CDR3 length equals 13 residues. V was pared by 5 bases and J by 12 bases, with 19 bases between. The CDR3 nucleotides are TGTGCCAGCAGCACCACCGGGGGACTAGAGACTTTCTTT. This gives the protein CASSTTGGLETFF.

The chain recombines TRBV6-1 with TRBJ2-3, with 9 positions matching TRBD2. Germline V gives CDR1 MNHNS, CDR2 SASEGT. Germline trimming cut 5 bases from V and 1 base from J; bases unmatched to any gene: 1. This CDR3 is built from 14 residues. CDR3 amino acids: CASSRLAGTDTQYF. The DNA of the CDR3 is TGTGCCAGCAGTAGACTAGCGGGCACAGATACGCAGTATTTT.

The chain combines TRBV27 with TRBJ2-3, with 12 nucleotides matching TRBD2. Germline CDR1 reads MNHEY; CDR2 reads SMNVEV (reference sequence). V lost 8 bases to trimming and J lost 2 bases; unmatched junction nucleotides: 8. The CDR3 covers 16 residues. The CDR3 protein is CASGRLAGATTDTQYF. The CDR3 DNA reads TGTGCCAGCGGCCGACTAGCGGGAGCGACCACAGATACGCAGTATTTT.

This sequence joins TRBV11-2 and TRBJ1-5; D is possibly TRBD1 (5 bases). The V end was cut by 3 bases, the J end by 2 bases, with 11 bases between. This CDR3 has 15 residues. The germline gives CDR1 SGHAT, CDR2 FQNNGV. CDR3 sequence reads: CASSLSWGGNQPQHF. The CDR3 DNA is TGTGCCAGCAGCTTGTCCTGGGGGGGCAATCAGCCCCAGCATTTT. The full variable domain, completed using reference TRBV11-2 and TRBJ1-5, is EAGVAQSPRYKIIEKRQSVAFWCNPISGHATLYWYQQILGQGPKLLIQFQNNGVVDDSQLPKDRFSAERLKGVDSTLKIQPAKLEDSAVYLCASSLSWGGNQPQHFGDGTRLSIL.